These 7 T cell receptor beta chains share one sample of origin, sequenced in a study of shared clonotypes between healthy human individuals. Naive CD8 isolation took CD45RO-negative cells positively selected for CCR7 and excluded terminally differentiated effector memory CD45RA+ cells. Profiled with immunoSEQ multiplex PCR; TCRdb holds only in-frame clones, not every one. The data show about 2.2 million clones, 80% to 95% seen once. Input material: naive CD8+ T cells from PBMCs. Source of these receptors: a man aged 18-30 years in good health. Some clones in this sample may be carry-over from other donors' samples.

V usage is TRBV19 and J usage is TRBJ1-5; D is possibly TRBD1 (6 bases). This CDR3 comprises 14 residues. V was shortened by 3 bases and J by 10 bases, with 16 bases between the two germline ends. Germline CDR1 is LNHDA and CDR2 is SQIVND (reference sequence). CDR3 nucleotide sequence: TGTGCCAGTAGTATTCGGGGGCCGAATCGCCCCCAGCATTTT. It specifies CASSIRGPNRPQHF.

The rearrangement links TRBV7-9 to TRBJ2-1, with D perhaps TRBD2 (5 bases). V lost 1 base and J 4 bases, leaving 8 bases between the germline ends. This CDR3 has 14 amino acids. CDR1 and CDR2 from the germline V gene are SEHNR and FQNEAQ (reference sequence). The CDR3 sequence: CASSLGLKYNEQFF. The CDR3, as DNA: TGTGCCAGCAGCTTAGGACTAAAATACAATGAGCAGTTCTTC. The variable domain in full, with the rest retrieved from reference TRBV7-9 and TRBJ2-1, is DTGVSQNPRHKITKRGQNVTFRCDPISEHNRLYWYRQTLGQGPEFLTYFQNEAQLEKSRLLSDRFSAERPKGSFSTLEIQRTEQGDSAMYLCASSLGLKYNEQFFGPGTRLTVL.

As concerns this clone: Other nucleotide sequences from this sample produce the same CDR3. The chain recombines TRBV28 with TRBJ2-1, with TRBD2 matching over 7 bases. This CDR3 spans 14 amino acids. J was trimmed by 1 base and V by 6 bases; bases with no gene match: 3. Germline values: CDR1 MDHEN, CDR2 SYDVKM. The chain's CDR3 is CASRAGVSYNEQFF. The CDR3 nucleotides read TGTGCCAGCAGGGCGGGAGTGTCCTACAATGAGCAGTTCTTC. The full variable domain, its missing parts supplied by reference TRBV28 and TRBJ2-1, is DVKVTQSSRYLVKRTGEKVFLECVQDMDHENMFWYRQDPGLGLRLIYFSYDVKMKEKGDIPEGYSVSREKKERFSLILESASTNQTSMYLCASRAGVSYNEQFFGPGTRLTVL.

Note on this clone: The same CDR3 also results from other DNA sequences found in this sample. Here the CDR3 reads CASSYSGAAYGYTF. The CDR3 nucleotides read TGTGCCAGCAGTTACTCGGGCGCAGCCTATGGCTACACCTTC. The chain is built from TRBV6-5 and TRBJ1-2; no reliable D call. V was clipped by 0 bases and J by 4 bases, with 9 bases between them. Per the germline V gene, CDR1 is MNHEY and CDR2 is SVGAGI. This CDR3 has 14 residues.

The V call is TRBV7-9, the J call TRBJ2-5; 12 bases map to TRBD2. Trimming removed 5 bases from V and 9 bases from J; junction bases left unmatched: 10. The CDR3 spans 15 residues. Germline CDR1 and CDR2: SEHNR and FQNEAQ (reference sequence). Here the CDR3 DNA reads TGTGCCAGCAGCCCTAGGACTAGCGGGATGGGATCCCAGTACTTC. It specifies CASSPRTSGMGSQYF.

The rearrangement links TRBV7-8 to TRBJ2-7; TRBD2 matches 13 bases. This CDR3 is built from 16 residues. Trimming at V came to 5 bases and at J to 7 bases, leaving 11 bases not matched to a gene. Germline V gene data show CDR1 as SGHVS and CDR2 as FQNEAQ. This chain's CDR3 is CASSPSTSGRAREQYF. CDR3 nucleotides: TGTGCCAGCAGCCCAAGTACTAGCGGGAGGGCCAGGGAGCAGTACTTC. The whole variable domain, filled in from reference TRBV7-8 and TRBJ2-7, reads GAGVSQSPRYKVAKRGQDVALRCDPISGHVSLFWYQQALGQGPEFLTYFQNEAQLDKSGLPSDRFFAERPEGSVSTLKIQRTQQEDSAVYLCASSPSTSGRAREQYFGPGTRLTVT.

The CDR3 DNA sequence: TGTGCCAGTCTGAGAGGGGCGTACACTGAAGCTTTCTTT. Protein sequence: CASLRGAYTEAFF. The chain recombines TRBV19 with TRBJ1-1, with D maybe TRBD1 (5 bases). The CDR3 spans 13 residues. With 8 bases removed from V and 3 bases from J, the gap between germline ends came to 13 bases. Germline loops: CDR1 LNHDA, CDR2 SQIVND (reference sequence).